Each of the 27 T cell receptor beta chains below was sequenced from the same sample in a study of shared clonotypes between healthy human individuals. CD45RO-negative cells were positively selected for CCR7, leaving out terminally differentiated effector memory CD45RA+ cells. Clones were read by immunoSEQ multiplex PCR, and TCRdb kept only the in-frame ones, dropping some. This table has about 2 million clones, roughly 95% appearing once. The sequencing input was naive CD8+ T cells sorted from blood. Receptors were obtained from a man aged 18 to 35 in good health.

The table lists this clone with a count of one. DNA for the CDR3: TGTGCCAGCAGCGGGACAGGGGGCAAAGAATCAGATACGCAGTATTTT. This encodes CASSGTGGKESDTQYF. The J gene is TRBJ2-3, the V gene TRBV7-9; the match to TRBD1 covers 12 bases. J gave up 4 bases and V 5 bases, and 7 bases lay outside the gene matches. The CDR3 runs to 16 residues. Germline-derived CDR1 and CDR2 are SEHNR and FQNEAQ (reference sequence).

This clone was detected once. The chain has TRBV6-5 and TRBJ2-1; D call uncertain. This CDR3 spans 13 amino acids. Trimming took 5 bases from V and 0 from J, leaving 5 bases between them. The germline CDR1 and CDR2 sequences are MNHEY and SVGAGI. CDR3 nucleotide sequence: TGTGCCAGCAGTCCGCTCTCCTACAATGAGCAGTTCTTC. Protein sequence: CASSPLSYNEQFF.

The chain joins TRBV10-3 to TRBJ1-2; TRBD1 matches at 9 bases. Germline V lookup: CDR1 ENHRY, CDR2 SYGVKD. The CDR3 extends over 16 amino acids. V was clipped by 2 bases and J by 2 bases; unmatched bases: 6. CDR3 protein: CAISEPGQGTNYGYTF. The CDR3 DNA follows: TGTGCCATCAGTGAGCCGGGACAGGGCACCAACTATGGCTACACCTTC.

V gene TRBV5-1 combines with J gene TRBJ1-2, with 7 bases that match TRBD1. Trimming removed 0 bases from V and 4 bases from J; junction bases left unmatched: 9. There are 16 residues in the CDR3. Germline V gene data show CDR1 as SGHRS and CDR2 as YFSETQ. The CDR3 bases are TGCGCCAGCAGCTTGGAGGACGGGACAGTCACCTATGGCTACACCTTC. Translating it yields CASSLEDGTVTYGYTF.

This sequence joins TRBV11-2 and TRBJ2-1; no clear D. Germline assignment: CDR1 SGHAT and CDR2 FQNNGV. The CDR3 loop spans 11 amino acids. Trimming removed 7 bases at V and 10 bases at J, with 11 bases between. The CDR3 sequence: CASTFGHEQFF. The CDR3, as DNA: TGTGCCAGCACCTTTGGCCACGAGCAGTTCTTC.

CDR3 DNA: TGTGCCAGCAGTTTAGGGGCAGGGATGGCCTATGGCTACACCTTC. Translation gives CASSLGAGMAYGYTF. The chain is built from TRBV27 and TRBJ1-2, with TRBD1 as a possible D gene (5 bases). This CDR3 comprises 15 residues. V lost 2 bases and J 4 bases, leaving 14 bases between the germline ends. Germline V gene lookup returns CDR1 MNHEY and CDR2 SMNVEV (reference sequence).

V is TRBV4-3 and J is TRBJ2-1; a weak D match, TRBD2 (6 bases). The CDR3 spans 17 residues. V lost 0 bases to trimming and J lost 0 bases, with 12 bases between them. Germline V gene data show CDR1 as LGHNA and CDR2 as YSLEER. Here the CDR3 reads CASSQEGSGSSYNEQFF. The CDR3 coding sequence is TGCGCCAGCAGCCAAGAGGGTAGCGGTAGCTCCTACAATGAGCAGTTCTTC.

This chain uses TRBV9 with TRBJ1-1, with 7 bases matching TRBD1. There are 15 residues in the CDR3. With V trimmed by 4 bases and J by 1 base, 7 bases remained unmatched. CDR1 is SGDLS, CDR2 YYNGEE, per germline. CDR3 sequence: CASSTRQGPNTEAFF. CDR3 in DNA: TGTGCCAGCAGCACCCGACAGGGCCCGAACACTGAAGCTTTCTTT.

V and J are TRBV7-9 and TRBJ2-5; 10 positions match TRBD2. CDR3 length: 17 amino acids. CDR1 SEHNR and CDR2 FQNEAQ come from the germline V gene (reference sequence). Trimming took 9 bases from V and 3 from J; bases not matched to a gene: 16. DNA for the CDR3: TGTGCCAGTTGTGACCTAGCGGGAGAGGGGATCAAAGAGACCCAGTACTTC. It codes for CASCDLAGEGIKETQYF.

The CDR3 region is CASSLLAGQGVNEQYF. Written as DNA, the CDR3 is TGTGCCAGCAGCCTCCTCGCTGGACAGGGGGTTAACGAGCAGTACTTC. The J gene is TRBJ2-7, the V gene TRBV27, with 10 bases matching TRBD1. CDR3 length: 16 residues. Germline-derived CDR1 and CDR2 are MNHEY and SMNVEV (reference sequence). Trimming cost V 6 bases and J 5 bases; bases outside gene matches: 13.

CDR3 coding DNA: TGTGCCCATTCCCTGGGAATGAACACTGAAGCTTTCTTT. As protein: CAHSLGMNTEAFF. The chain combines TRBV30 with TRBJ1-1; no clear D gene. Trimming stripped 8 bases from V and 0 bases from J, with 13 bases between. The CDR3 extends over 13 amino acids. Germline CDR1 is GTSNPN and CDR2 is SVGIG (reference sequence).

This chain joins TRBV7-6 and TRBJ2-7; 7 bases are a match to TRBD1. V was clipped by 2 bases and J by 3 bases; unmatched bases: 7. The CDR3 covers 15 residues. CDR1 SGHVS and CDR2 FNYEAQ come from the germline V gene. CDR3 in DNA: TGTGCCAGCAGCTTAATGACAGGGAAGGGCTACGAGCAGTACTTC. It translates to CASSLMTGKGYEQYF.

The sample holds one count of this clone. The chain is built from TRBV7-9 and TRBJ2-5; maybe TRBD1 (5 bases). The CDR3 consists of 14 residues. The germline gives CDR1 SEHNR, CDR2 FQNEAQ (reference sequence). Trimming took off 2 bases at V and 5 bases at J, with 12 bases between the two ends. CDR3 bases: TGTGCCAGCAGCTTATCTTCGGACAAGGAGACCCAGTACTTC. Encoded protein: CASSLSSDKETQYF.

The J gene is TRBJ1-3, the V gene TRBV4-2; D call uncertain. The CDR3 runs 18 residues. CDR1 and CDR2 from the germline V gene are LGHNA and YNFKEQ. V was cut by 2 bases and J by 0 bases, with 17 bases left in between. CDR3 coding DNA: TGTGCCAGCAGCCAAATTCCCGTCGGACGGGACTCTGGAAACACCATATATTTT. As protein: CASSQIPVGRDSGNTIYF.

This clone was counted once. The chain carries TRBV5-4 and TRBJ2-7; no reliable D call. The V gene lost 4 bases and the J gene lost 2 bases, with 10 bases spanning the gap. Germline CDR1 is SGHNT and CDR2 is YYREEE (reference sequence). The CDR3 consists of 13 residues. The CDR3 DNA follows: TGTGCCAGCAGCCCGTGGGCAACCTACGAGCAGTACTTC. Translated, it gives CASSPWATYEQYF. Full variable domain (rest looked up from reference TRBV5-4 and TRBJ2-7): ETGVTQSPTHLIKTRGQQVTLRCSSQSGHNTVSWYQQALGQGPQFIFQYYREEENGRGNFPPRFSGLQFPNYSSELNVNALELDDSALYLCASSPWATYEQYFGPGTRLTVT.

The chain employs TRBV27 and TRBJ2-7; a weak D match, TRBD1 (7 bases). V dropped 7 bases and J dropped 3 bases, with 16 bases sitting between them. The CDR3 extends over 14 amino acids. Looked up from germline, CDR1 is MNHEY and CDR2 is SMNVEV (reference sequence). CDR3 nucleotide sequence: TGTGCCAGCATGGCGGGACAGACAAACTACGAGCAGTACTTC. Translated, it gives CASMAGQTNYEQYF.

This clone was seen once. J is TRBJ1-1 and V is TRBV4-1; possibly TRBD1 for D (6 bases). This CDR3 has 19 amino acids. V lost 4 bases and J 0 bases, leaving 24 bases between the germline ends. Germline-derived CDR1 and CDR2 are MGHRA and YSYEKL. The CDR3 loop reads CASSPLGGQGTYMNTEAFF. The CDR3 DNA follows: TGCGCCAGCAGCCCCCTGGGGGGTCAGGGGACCTACATGAACACTGAAGCTTTCTTT.

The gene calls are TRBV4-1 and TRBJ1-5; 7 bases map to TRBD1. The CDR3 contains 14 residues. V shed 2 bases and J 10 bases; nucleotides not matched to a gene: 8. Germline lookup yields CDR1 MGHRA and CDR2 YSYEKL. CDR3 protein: CASSQRTGLDPQHF. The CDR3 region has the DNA TGCGCCAGCAGCCAAAGGACAGGTTTAGATCCCCAGCATTTT.

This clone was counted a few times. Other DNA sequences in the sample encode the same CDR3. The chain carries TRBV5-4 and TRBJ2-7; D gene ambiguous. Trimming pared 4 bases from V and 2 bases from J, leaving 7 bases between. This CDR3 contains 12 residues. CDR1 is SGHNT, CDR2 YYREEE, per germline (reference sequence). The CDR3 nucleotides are TGTGCCAGCAGCATTGGGACCTACGAGCAGTACTTC. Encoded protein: CASSIGTYEQYF.

The chain's CDR3 is CAISETGHYGYTF. The DNA of the CDR3 is TGTGCCATCAGTGAGACAGGGCACTATGGCTACACCTTC. The chain uses TRBV10-3 and TRBJ1-2; D might be TRBD1 (6 bases). The V end was cut by 2 bases, the J end by 3 bases, with 7 bases between. CDR3 length equals 13 residues. CDR1 ENHRY and CDR2 SYGVKD come from the germline V gene.

CDR3: CASSSTGLAGVYNEQFF. CDR3 DNA: TGTGCCAGCAGCTCCACCGGACTAGCGGGCGTTTACAATGAGCAGTTCTTC. The chain recombines TRBV7-9 with TRBJ2-1, with 11 bases lining up with TRBD2. The trim removed 4 bases at V and 4 bases at J, leaving 9 bases unmatched. The CDR3 sequence is 17 residues long. Germline CDR1 and CDR2: SEHNR and FQNEAQ (reference sequence).

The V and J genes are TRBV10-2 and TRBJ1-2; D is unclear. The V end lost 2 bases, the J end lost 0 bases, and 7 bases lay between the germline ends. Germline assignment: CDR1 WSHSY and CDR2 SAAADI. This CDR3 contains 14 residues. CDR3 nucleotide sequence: TGCGCCAGCAGTGAGCCGGTCGCTAACTATGGCTACACCTTC. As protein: CASSEPVANYGYTF.

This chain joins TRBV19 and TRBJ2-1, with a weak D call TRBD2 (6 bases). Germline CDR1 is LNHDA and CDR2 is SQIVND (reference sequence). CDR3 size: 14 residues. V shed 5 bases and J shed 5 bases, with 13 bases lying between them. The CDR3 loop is CASSDPGTHNEQFF. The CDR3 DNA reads TGTGCCAGTAGTGACCCCGGGACTCACAATGAGCAGTTCTTC.

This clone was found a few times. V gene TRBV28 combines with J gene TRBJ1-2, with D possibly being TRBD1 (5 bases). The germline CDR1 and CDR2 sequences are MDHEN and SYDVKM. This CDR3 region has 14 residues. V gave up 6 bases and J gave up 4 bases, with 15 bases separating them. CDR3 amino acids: CASSWDGGSYGYTF. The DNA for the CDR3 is TGTGCCAGCAGCTGGGACGGAGGTAGCTATGGCTACACCTTC.

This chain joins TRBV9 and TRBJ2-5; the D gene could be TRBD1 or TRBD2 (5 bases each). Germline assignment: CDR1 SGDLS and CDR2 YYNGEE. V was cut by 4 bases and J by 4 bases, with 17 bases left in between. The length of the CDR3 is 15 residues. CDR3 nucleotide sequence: TGTGCCAGCAGCCTCGGGACCTCCATGGGAGAGACCCAGTACTTC. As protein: CASSLGTSMGETQYF.

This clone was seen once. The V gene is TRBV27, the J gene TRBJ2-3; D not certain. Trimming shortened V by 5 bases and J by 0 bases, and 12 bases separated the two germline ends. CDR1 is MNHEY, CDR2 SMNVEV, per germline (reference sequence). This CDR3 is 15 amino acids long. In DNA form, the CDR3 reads TGTGCCAGCAGTCGGGTACTCCCTAGCACAGATACGCAGTATTTT. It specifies CASSRVLPSTDTQYF.

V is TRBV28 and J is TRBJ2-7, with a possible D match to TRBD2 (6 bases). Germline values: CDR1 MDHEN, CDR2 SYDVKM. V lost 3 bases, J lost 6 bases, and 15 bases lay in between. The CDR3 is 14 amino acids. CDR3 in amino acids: CASSFRTLEGEQYF. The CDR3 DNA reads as TGTGCCAGCAGTTTTCGGACCTTGGAGGGCGAGCAGTACTTC.